This entry concerns a single TCR beta chain. Generated by immunoSEQ multiplex PCR, the TCRdb table keeps only in-frame clones and is missing some. Among more than 10,000 clones listed, 65% were seen once. This sample stems from a study of neoadjuvant anti-PD-1 for oral cavity cancer. These newly diagnosed stage II-IVA oral cavity squamous cell carcinoma patients had no prior systemic or radiation treatment. Analysis of PBMCs was direct, with no culture step. Trimming left V 7 bases short and J 1 base short, with 16 bases between. This CDR3 region has 15 residues. Per germline, CDR1 MNHNS and CDR2 SASEGT.

The sample consisted of PBMCs, taken before nivolumab (anti-PD-1) treatment. The source is a person aged 35 to 85 with oral cavity squamous cell carcinoma. The chain joins TRBV6-1 to TRBJ1-1; D gene ambiguous. CDR3 protein: CASTPLRAANTEAFF. Written as DNA, the CDR3 is TGTGCCAGCACCCCGCTTCGGGCAGCGAACACTGAAGCTTTCTTT.